A selection of T cell receptor beta chains follows, all from one sample in a study of cytomegalovirus exposure and HLA in healthy donors. Clones were sequenced by immunoSEQ multiplex PCR, and TCRdb holds only the in-frame ones, with some missing. The repertoire holds some 150,000 clones, almost 80% seen once, with approximately 0.66% in the top ten. Sequencing used PBMCs. The receptors were sampled from a male donor in good health and CMV-seronegative. CDR3s include the opening cysteine and the closing phenylalanine or tryptophan. Fields, in order: V gene, D gene, clone size, J gene, CDR3 protein, CDR3 DNA. A D gene is named only where the DNA matches it firmly. A row's size may be missing; if present it is once, few, many or a size class.

TRBV29-1	-	-	TRBJ1-2	CSVPSGVGSYGYTF	TGCAGCGTCCCTTCCGGGGTTGGATCCTATGGCTACACCTTC
TRBV5-6	TRBD1	-	TRBJ2-3	CASSLDRGVTDTQYF	TGTGCCAGCAGCCTTGACAGGGGGGTGACAGATACGCAGTATTTT
TRBV9	-	-	TRBJ1-4	CASSLSTGLWEKLFF	TGTGCCAGCAGCCTTTCCACAGGGCTATGGGAAAAACTGTTTTTT
TRBV7-2	TRBD1	-	TRBJ2-7	CASSLAPTGGAVEQYF	TGTGCCAGCAGCTTAGCCCCGACAGGGGGCGCAGTCGAGCAGTACTTC
TRBV19	TRBD1	-	TRBJ1-1	CASCRQGRAEAFF	TGTGCCAGTTGTCGACAGGGGAGGGCTGAAGCTTTCTTT
TRBV7-9	-	once	TRBJ1-4	CASLHSGLVTTNEKLFF	TGTGCCAGCCTTCATAGTGGACTCGTGACCACTAATGAAAAACTGTTTTTT
TRBV29-1	TRBD2	once	TRBJ2-3	CSVSREIGTDTQYF	TGCAGCGTTTCGCGGGAGATCGGCACAGATACGCAGTATTTT
TRBV19	-	-	TRBJ1-2	CASSIAHGQTIYGYTF	TGTGCCAGTAGTATTGCGCATGGACAAACAATCTATGGCTACACCTTC
TRBV7-3	TRBD2	-	TRBJ2-3	CASSFSGGLTDTQYF	TGTGCCAGCAGCTTTAGCGGGGGGCTCACAGATACGCAGTATTTT
TRBV29-1	TRBD1	few	TRBJ2-3	CSVEGGRTGPTDTQYF	TGCAGCGTTGAGGGGGGCAGGACAGGGCCCACAGATACGCAGTATTTT
TRBV19	TRBD2	-	TRBJ2-1	CASSEWWAGGAHDNEQFF	TGTGCCAGTAGCGAATGGTGGGCGGGAGGGGCCCATGACAATGAGCAGTTCTTC
TRBV9	TRBD2	-	TRBJ2-1	CASNLAGGPHNEQFF	TGTGCCAGCAACCTAGCGGGAGGGCCACACAATGAGCAGTTCTTC
TRBV5-1	TRBD2	-	TRBJ2-3	CASRRSVAGGTDTQYF	TGCGCCAGCAGAAGGTCCGTAGCGGGCGGCACAGATACGCAGTATTTT
TRBV11-2	-	-	TRBJ2-5	CASRRTEETQYF	TGTGCCAGCAGAAGGACAGAAGAGACCCAGTACTTC
TRBV7-2	-	-	TRBJ2-2	CASSLRAGELFF	TGTGCCAGCAGCTTGAGGGCCGGGGAGCTGTTTTTT
TRBV6-6	-	-	TRBJ1-1	CASSYVVGVNTEAFF	TGTGCCAGCAGTTACGTCGTAGGGGTGAACACTGAAGCTTTCTTT
TRBV5-1	TRBD1	-	TRBJ2-7	CASTGDSLYEQYF	TGCGCCAGCACCGGGGACAGCCTCTACGAGCAGTACTTC
TRBV13	TRBD1	-	TRBJ2-7	CASSLQGESYEQYF	TGTGCCAGCAGCTTGCAGGGGGAATCCTACGAGCAGTACTTC
TRBV7-9	-	-	TRBJ2-6	CASSPGVAGANVLTF	TGTGCCAGCAGCCCAGGGGTGGCTGGGGCCAACGTCCTGACTTTC
TRBV5-4	TRBD2	-	TRBJ2-1	CASSLSGGDYNEQFF	TGTGCCAGCAGCCTTAGCGGGGGAGACTACAATGAGCAGTTCTTC
TRBV30	TRBD1	-	TRBJ2-6	CAWSPRRQGILGANVLTF	TGTGCCTGGAGTCCCCGGCGACAGGGTATCTTGGGGGCCAACGTCCTGACTTTC
TRBV4-1	TRBD1	few	TRBJ1-5	CASSLETGGRNQPQHF	TGCGCCAGCAGCCTGGAGACAGGGGGACGCAATCAGCCCCAGCATTTT
TRBV4-3	TRBD2	-	TRBJ2-1	CASSQDGLAGGAGEQFF	TGCGCCAGCAGCCAAGACGGTCTAGCGGGAGGGGCCGGTGAGCAGTTCTTC
TRBV7-3	TRBD1	-	TRBJ2-2	CASSLGQGARGTGELFF	TGTGCCAGCAGCTTAGGACAGGGGGCTCGTGGCACCGGGGAGCTGTTTTTT
TRBV7-3	-	-	TRBJ2-2	CASSQVGGFGELFF	TGTGCCAGCAGCCAAGTGGGGGGTTTCGGGGAGCTGTTTTTT
TRBV7-8	TRBD2	few	TRBJ2-7	CASSGTSGTYEQYF	TGTGCCAGCAGCGGAACTAGCGGGACCTACGAGCAGTACTTC
TRBV19	TRBD1	few	TRBJ2-1	CASSKGGQGAYEQFF	TGTGCCAGTAGTAAGGGAGGACAGGGGGCGTATGAGCAGTTCTTC
TRBV9	TRBD2	-	TRBJ2-5	CASSVVGSGGTQETQYF	TGTGCCAGCAGCGTAGTCGGTAGCGGGGGAACCCAAGAGACCCAGTACTTC
TRBV7-8	TRBD1	-	TRBJ1-5	CASSRDRERNQPQHF	TGTGCCAGCAGCCGGGACAGAGAAAGAAATCAGCCCCAGCATTTT
TRBV7-9	-	-	TRBJ2-7	CASSLGEARTYEQYF	TGTGCCAGCAGCTTAGGAGAGGCCAGAACCTACGAGCAGTACTTC
TRBV5-1	-	once	TRBJ2-3	CASSLPGTTSTDTQYF	TGCGCCAGCAGCTTACCCGGGACAACTTCCACAGATACGCAGTATTTT
TRBV29-1	-	-	TRBJ1-2	CSVEMGRGYGYTF	TGCAGCGTTGAAATGGGCAGGGGATATGGCTACACCTTC
TRBV7-2	-	-	TRBJ2-7	CASSLWQTYEQYF	TGTGCCAGCAGCTTATGGCAAACCTACGAGCAGTACTTC
TRBV7-2	-	once	TRBJ2-7	CASSLIPSLSYEQYF	TGTGCCAGCAGCTTAATCCCCTCCCTCTCCTACGAGCAGTACTTC
TRBV5-6	-	-	TRBJ2-1	CASQRGRAAYNEQFF	TGTGCCAGCCAGAGAGGGCGGGCAGCCTACAATGAGCAGTTCTTC
TRBV6-5	TRBD2	-	TRBJ2-7	CASSSLESGNAYEQYF	TGTGCCAGCAGTTCCCTTGAGAGCGGGAACGCCTACGAGCAGTACTTC
TRBV7-3	TRBD1	-	TRBJ2-1	CASSLRKRDRGGLSYNEQFF	TGTGCCAGCAGCCTAAGGAAGAGGGACAGGGGGGGCCTGTCCTACAATGAGCAGTTCTTC
TRBV5-5	-	-	TRBJ2-7	CASSLSTRPSYEQYF	TGTGCCAGCAGCTTGTCGACTCGGCCGTCCTACGAGCAGTACTTC
TRBV7-9	-	-	TRBJ1-1	CASSFYGNTEAFF	TGTGCCAGCAGCTTCTATGGGAACACTGAAGCTTTCTTT
TRBV9	TRBD2	few	TRBJ2-3	CASSVDPSGPTDTQYF	TGTGCCAGCAGCGTAGATCCTAGCGGTCCCACAGATACGCAGTATTTT
TRBV5-6	TRBD2	-	TRBJ2-7	CASSLAPAGAEEQYF	TGTGCCAGCAGTCTTGCCCCGGCGGGAGCGGAGGAGCAGTACTTC
TRBV7-9	-	-	TRBJ2-7	CASSLGQESSYGQYF	TGTGCCAGCAGCTTAGGACAGGAGAGCTCCTACGGGCAGTACTTC
TRBV27	TRBD1	-	TRBJ2-6	CASGTRGGDRGPGGANVLTF	TGTGCCAGCGGGACCCGGGGCGGGGACAGGGGGCCTGGAGGGGCCAACGTCCTGACTTTC
TRBV9	TRBD2	-	TRBJ2-2	CASSAPGGGRNTGELFF	TGTGCCAGCAGCGCCCCGGGCGGGGGGAGAAACACCGGGGAGCTGTTTTTT
TRBV30	TRBD1	-	TRBJ2-7	CAWSVRGHLSYEQYF	TGTGCCTGGAGTGTAAGGGGGCATTTATCCTACGAGCAGTACTTC
TRBV7-2	TRBD2	-	TRBJ2-3	CASSLPSGGGITDTQYF	TGTGCCAGCAGCTTACCTAGCGGGGGGGGAATTACAGATACGCAGTATTTT